Presented here are 30 T cell receptor beta chains from one specimen sequenced in a study of shared clonotypes between healthy human individuals. The table came from immunoSEQ multiplex PCR; TCRdb's copy has only in-frame clones and leaves some out. The sample has some 1,400,000 clones; around 97% are singletons. Source material: naive CD4+ T cells sorted from blood. Subset given: CD45RA+ positively selected. Source of these receptors: a man under 40 in good health.

The chain links TRBV10-3 to TRBJ1-3; a weak D match, TRBD1 (6 bases). Germline V gene lookup returns CDR1 ENHRY and CDR2 SYGVKD. V lost 0 bases, J lost 0 bases, and 12 bases lay in between. The CDR3 length is 17 residues. CDR3 nucleotides: TGTGCCATCAGTGAGTCAACGGGACACTTCTCTGGAAACACCATATATTTT. Its protein is CAISESTGHFSGNTIYF.

This clone was seen once. The sample has other DNA sequences that encode this CDR3 too. The CDR3 loop is CASSLTGGSYNEQFF. CDR3 in DNA: TGTGCCAGCAGCTTGACAGGGGGCTCCTACAATGAGCAGTTCTTC. This chain links TRBV11-2 with TRBJ2-1, with 9 nucleotides matching TRBD1. The CDR3 has 15 residues. Germline V gives CDR1 SGHAT, CDR2 FQNNGV. V shed 3 bases and J 0 bases; nucleotides not matched to a gene: 0.

The V and J genes are TRBV9 and TRBJ1-2; 8 bases line up with TRBD1. This CDR3 is built from 20 residues. From germline, CDR1 is SGDLS and CDR2 YYNGEE. J gave up 5 bases and V 0 bases, and 21 bases lay outside the gene matches. For the CDR3, the DNA is TGTGCCAGCAGCGTAGCACCGGGACAGGCCATCCCCATTGATCGATATGGCTACACCTTC. Translated, it gives CASSVAPGQAIPIDRYGYTF.

The chain carries TRBV5-1 and TRBJ2-6; no firm D call. CDR1 SGHRS and CDR2 YFSETQ come from the germline V gene. With 2 bases removed from V and 2 bases from J, the gap between germline ends came to 5 bases. This CDR3 spans 14 amino acids. CDR3 in DNA: TGCGCCAGCAGCTTAAACACTGGGGCCAACGTCCTGACTTTC. Translating gives CASSLNTGANVLTF.

This chain uses TRBV5-4 with TRBJ2-1, with 8 bases aligning to TRBD1. This CDR3 region has 15 residues. CDR1 is SGHNT and CDR2 is YYREEE in the germline V gene (reference sequence). V lost 3 bases to trimming and J lost 2 bases; unmatched junction nucleotides: 4. The CDR3 coding sequence is TGTGCCAGCAGCTCCGGACAGGGACCCTACAATGAGCAGTTCTTC. Translation: CASSSGQGPYNEQFF.

The chain recombines TRBV29-1 with TRBJ2-3; 11 bases fit TRBD1. The V gene end was trimmed by 7 bases and the J gene end by 5 bases; junction bases not matched to a gene: 8. Germline CDR1 and CDR2: SQVTM and ANQGSEA. CDR3 size: 14 residues. Here the CDR3 reads CSAGQGATIDTQYF. The CDR3 DNA reads TGCAGCGCTGGACAGGGGGCTACTATAGATACGCAGTATTTT.

The CDR3: CASSSNRGRRGTEAFF. The CDR3, as DNA: TGTGCCAGCAGCTCTAACAGGGGGCGAAGGGGCACTGAAGCTTTCTTT. The V and J genes are TRBV11-2 and TRBJ1-1; 9 nucleotides match TRBD1. This CDR3 is 16 amino acids long. Losses at the gene ends were 4 bases for V and 4 bases for J; bases not matched to a gene: 10. Germline CDR1 is SGHAT and CDR2 is FQNNGV.

The rearrangement links TRBV6-6 to TRBJ2-7; 8 bases are shared with TRBD2. After removal of 5 bases from V and 4 bases from J, the junction contained 10 bases not matched to a gene. This CDR3 is 15 amino acids long. Germline assignment: CDR1 MNHNY and CDR2 SVGAGI (reference sequence). The CDR3 here is CASSPYSGTRYEQYF. CDR3 nucleotide sequence: TGTGCCAGCAGTCCATACTCCGGGACTAGATACGAGCAGTACTTC.

On this clone: Other nucleotide sequences in the sample specify the same CDR3. The CDR3 region has the DNA TGTGCCAGCAGCACTAACACCGGGGAGCTGTTTTTT. Translation: CASSTNTGELFF. V usage is TRBV9 and J usage is TRBJ2-2; D gene ambiguous. The CDR3 consists of 12 residues. The V and J ends lost 4 bases and 2 bases respectively, with 3 bases between them. Germline-derived CDR1 and CDR2 are SGDLS and YYNGEE.

The V and J genes are TRBV27 and TRBJ2-7; TRBD1 matches at 10 bases. The CDR3 is 16 amino acids. Trimming removed 6 bases from V and 3 bases from J; junction bases left unmatched: 11. Germline values: CDR1 MNHEY, CDR2 SMNVEV (reference sequence). The CDR3 nucleotides read TGTGCCAGCAGGAGGTATGGACAGGGGGTTTACTACGAGCAGTACTTC. This gives the protein CASRRYGQGVYYEQYF.

The chain couples TRBV6-1 to TRBJ2-7; no definite D call. Germline assignment: CDR1 MNHNS and CDR2 SASEGT. The CDR3 extends over 11 amino acids. The ends were cut back, 4 bases at V and 9 bases at J, with 10 bases in the middle. CDR3 in DNA: TGTGCCAGCAGTGTCCTTTTGGGGCAGTACTTC. Its translation is CASSVLLGQYF.

As regards this clone: Sequence at one end of the junction differs from germline and may be a read error. The V call is TRBV6-1, the J call TRBJ2-7, with D perhaps TRBD1 (6 bases). The germline V gene has CDR1 MNHNS and CDR2 SASEGT. The CDR3 extends over 13 amino acids. This CDR3 is CASREVAQGRQHF. CDR3 coding DNA: TGTGCCAGCAGGGAAGTGGCTCAGGGGCGCCAACACTTC.

Turning to this clone: This CDR3 is also generated by other DNA sequences in the sample. The gene calls are TRBV2 and TRBJ2-2; a weak D match, TRBD1 (5 bases). CDR3 size: 14 residues. From germline, CDR1 is SNHLY and CDR2 FYNNEI. With 4 bases removed from V and 0 bases from J, the gap between germline ends came to 6 bases. The CDR3 region has the DNA TGTGCCAGCAGTGGCAGGGCGAACACCGGGGAGCTGTTTTTT. It encodes CASSGRANTGELFF.

The chain has TRBV5-1 and TRBJ2-7; 10 nucleotides align to TRBD2. V shed 4 bases, J shed 2 bases, and the junction held 9 bases outside the gene matches. The CDR3 sequence is 16 residues long. Germline V CDR1 and CDR2: SGHRS, YFSETQ. In nucleotides, the CDR3 is TGCGCCAGCAGCCAAAGTAGCGGGAGGAGCGCCTACGAGCAGTACTTC. Translation gives CASSQSSGRSAYEQYF.

In the case of this clone: Other DNA sequences from this sample encode an identical CDR3 as well. The rearrangement joins TRBV5-4 to TRBJ1-2; 7 bases align to TRBD1. Germline-derived CDR1 and CDR2 are SGHNT and YYREEE (reference sequence). The V segment lost 0 bases and the J segment 5 bases; nucleotides outside the gene matches: 4. There are 14 residues in the CDR3. The CDR3 loop reads CASSLAQGGYGYTF. The DNA of the CDR3 is TGTGCCAGCAGCTTGGCCCAGGGGGGTTATGGCTACACCTTC.

In the case of this clone: Other DNA variants within this sample encode the same CDR3. V is TRBV7-9 and J is TRBJ2-2; D uncertain. Trimming pared 5 bases from V and 4 bases from J, leaving 11 bases between. Germline V gene lookup returns CDR1 SEHNR and CDR2 FQNEAQ (reference sequence). The CDR3 has 14 amino acids. This CDR3 is CASSLRELTGELFF. Written as DNA, the CDR3 is TGTGCCAGCAGCCTACGCGAGCTCACCGGGGAGCTGTTTTTT.

This rearrangement joins TRBV27 to TRBJ2-3; the match to TRBD2 covers 14 bases. CDR1 is MNHEY, CDR2 SMNVEV, per germline (reference sequence). The CDR3 contains 14 residues. V was pared by 2 bases and J by 8 bases, with 0 bases of the junction left unmatched. The CDR3 spells CASSLGTSGSTQYF. The CDR3 DNA sequence: TGTGCCAGCAGTTTAGGGACTAGCGGGAGTACGCAGTATTTT.

The chain recombines TRBV7-2 with TRBJ2-1, with 8 nucleotides matching TRBD2. This CDR3 is built from 15 residues. The V segment lost 5 bases and the J segment 4 bases; nucleotides outside the gene matches: 7. Per germline, CDR1 SGHTA and CDR2 FQGNSA. DNA for the CDR3: TGTGCCAGCAGCCTTTCTAGCGGGCGTTACAATGAGCAGTTCTTC. It translates to CASSLSSGRYNEQFF.

V is TRBV6-6 and J is TRBJ1-2; no clear D. The CDR3 runs to 12 residues. Germline loops: CDR1 MNHNY, CDR2 SVGAGI (reference sequence). The ends were cut back, 1 base at V and 9 bases at J, with 9 bases in the middle. CDR3 sequence: CASSYLTRSYTF. In nucleotides, the CDR3 is TGTGCCAGCAGTTACTTAACAAGGAGCTACACCTTC.

This chain uses TRBV9 with TRBJ2-6, with TRBD1 matching over 12 bases. Unmatched junction bases numbered 9, after V lost 0 bases and J lost 2 bases. This CDR3 is built from 20 residues. Germline V gene sequence: CDR1 SGDLS, CDR2 YYNGEE. The DNA of the CDR3 is TGTGCCAGCAGCGTAGTCCCGGGGACAGGGGGCTTGGCTGGGGCCAACGTCCTGACTTTC. Protein: CASSVVPGTGGLAGANVLTF.

J is TRBJ1-5 and V is TRBV30; TRBD1 is a possible D gene (5 bases). V lost 2 bases and J lost 2, with 13 bases in between. The CDR3 consists of 15 residues. Per germline, CDR1 GTSNPN and CDR2 SVGIG (reference sequence). The CDR3 spells CAWSSGKGGNQPQHF. In DNA form, the CDR3 reads TGTGCCTGGAGTTCGGGGAAAGGGGGCAATCAGCCCCAGCATTTT. The whole variable domain, remainder taken from reference TRBV30 and TRBJ1-5, is SQTIHQWPATLVQPVGSPLSLECTVEGTSNPNLYWYRQAAGRGLQLLFYSVGIGQISSEVPQNLSASRPQDRQFILSSKKLLLSDSGFYLCAWSSGKGGNQPQHFGDGTRLSIL.

The chain is built from TRBV15 and TRBJ2-7; D may be TRBD1 (5 bases). Germline V gene sequence: CDR1 LNHNV, CDR2 YYDKDF (reference sequence). V lost 3 bases, J lost 3 bases, and 9 bases lay in between. The CDR3 is 13 residues long. The CDR3, as DNA: TGTGCCACCAGCAGTCAGGGTGGCTACGAGCAGTACTTC. Translating gives CATSSQGGYEQYF.

DNA of the CDR3: TGTGCCAGCAGCTTAGTAGGACACTCCTACGAAGCTTTCTTT. It encodes CASSLVGHSYEAFF. The chain uses TRBV7-8 and TRBJ1-1; maybe TRBD1 (5 bases). Per germline, CDR1 SGHVS and CDR2 FQNEAQ. The CDR3 has 14 residues. Trimming cost V 1 base and J 8 bases, with 14 bases left between them. Filled out from reference TRBV7-8 and TRBJ1-1, the complete variable domain reads GAGVSQSPRYKVAKRGQDVALRCDPISGHVSLFWYQQALGQGPEFLTYFQNEAQLDKSGLPSDRFFAERPEGSVSTLKIQRTQQEDSAVYLCASSLVGHSYEAFFGQGTRLTVV.

The chain combines TRBV5-6 with TRBJ1-2; TRBD1 is a possible D gene (5 bases). The CDR3 extends over 15 amino acids. Deletions cut 4 bases from V and 6 bases from J, with 19 bases between. The germline V gene has CDR1 SGHDT and CDR2 YYEEEE. CDR3 sequence reads: CASSQPRGFLNGYTF. The CDR3 DNA reads as TGTGCCAGCAGCCAACCTCGGGGGTTTCTCAATGGCTACACCTTC.

Of note for this clone: Its ends do not fully match the called genes, so a read error is possible. This chain links TRBV9 with TRBJ2-3; D gene ambiguous. This CDR3 has 8 residues. The germline V gene encodes CDR1 SGDLS and CDR2 YYNGEE. DNA for the CDR3: TGCCTGATAGATACGCAGTATTTT. Translation gives CLIDTQYF.

The chain has TRBV9 and TRBJ2-1; tentative D call: TRBD2 (6 bases). The V end was cut by 0 bases, the J end by 8 bases, with 18 bases between. This CDR3 region has 16 residues. The V gene's germline CDR1 is SGDLS and CDR2 YYNGEE. CDR3 coding DNA: TGTGCCAGCAGCGTAGCGGGAGCGCAACCGGGGGATGAGCAGTTCTTC. Its translation: CASSVAGAQPGDEQFF.

This chain joins TRBV28 and TRBJ1-2, with no clear D. Germline V gives CDR1 MDHEN, CDR2 SYDVKM. V gave up 5 bases and J gave up 8 bases, with 21 bases separating them. CDR3 length equals 15 residues. For the CDR3, the DNA is TGTGCCAGCAGTCCCCCCCCCGGCCGGGCGGGCGGCTACACCTTC. Translated: CASSPPPGRAGGYTF.

This chain links TRBV6-1 with TRBJ2-3, with 9 positions matching TRBD2. Germline CDR1 and CDR2: MNHNS and SASEGT. V was pared by 2 bases and J by 7 bases, with 10 bases of the junction left unmatched. This CDR3 has 16 amino acids. This CDR3 is CASSERLAGPANTQYF. CDR3 in DNA: TGTGCCAGCAGTGAACGCCTAGCGGGACCGGCGAATACGCAGTATTTT.

The V call is TRBV12-2, the J call TRBJ2-1; the table gives TRBD2 as D, unverified against the DNA. TRBV12-2 is described as a pseudogene. This CDR3 comprises 12 residues. CDR3 sequence reads: CASRLGGNEQFF. DNA of the CDR3: TGTGCAAGTCGCTTAGGCGGTAATGAGCAGTTCTTC.

This clone was recorded only once. The chain employs TRBV5-4 and TRBJ2-2; 9 bases are shared with TRBD1. J was trimmed by 0 bases and V by 4 bases; bases with no gene match: 13. Germline CDR1 and CDR2: SGHNT and YYREEE (reference sequence). The CDR3 runs 19 residues. Here the CDR3 DNA reads TGTGCCAGCAGCCAGAAATTCCAAGGACAGGGGCCGAACACCGGGGAGCTGTTTTTT. Amino acids: CASSQKFQGQGPNTGELFF.